A selection of T cell receptor beta chains follows, all from one sample in a study of blood T cell repertoires in COVID-19. Method: immunoSEQ multiplex PCR; TCRdb's copy keeps in-frame clones and lacks some. The sample has 110,000 to 150,000 clones, under 90% seen once; the top ten hold 3.5%. The sample was peripheral blood. Receptor source: a man aged 65 to 85 who had recovered from COVID-19. Each CDR3 is given with its conserved first and last residue. D genes are given only for firm matches. A row's size may be missing; if present it is once, few, many or a size class.

TRBV19	.	TRBJ2-3	.	CASSFQGGTGPDTQYF	TGTGCCAGTAGTTTCCAGGGGGGTACAGGGCCAGATACGCAGTATTTT
TRBV18	.	TRBJ1-5	TRBD1	CASSPSQGADQPQHF	TGTGCCAGCTCACCTAGTCAGGGGGCAGATCAGCCCCAGCATTTT
TRBV7-2	.	TRBJ2-1	.	CASSSQTDRYNEQFF	TGTGCCAGCAGCTCGCAGACCGACAGGTACAATGAGCAGTTCTTC
TRBV5-4	.	TRBJ2-7	.	CASSLGGARNEQYF	TGTGCCAGCAGCTTGGGCGGGGCGCGGAACGAGCAGTACTTC
TRBV6-6	.	TRBJ1-1	.	CASINRDNDTEAFF	TGTGCCAGCATCAACAGGGATAACGACACTGAAGCTTTCTTT
TRBV7-8	.	TRBJ2-2	.	CASSSRGTPGTGELFF	TGTGCCAGCAGCTCCAGGGGTACGCCGGGCACCGGGGAGCTGTTTTTT
TRBV7-9	.	TRBJ2-5	.	CASGRRGTEGETQYF	TGTGCCAGCGGGCGGCGCGGGACCGAAGGGGAGACCCAGTACTTC
TRBV6-2/TRBV6-3	.	TRBJ1-3	.	CASSYGGTGNTIYF	TGTGCCAGCAGTTACGGGGGGACTGGAAACACCATATATTTT
TRBV9	.	TRBJ2-4	TRBD2	CASSVEAASGNRAKNIQYF	TGTGCCAGCAGCGTAGAGGCGGCTAGCGGGAATAGGGCCAAAAACATTCAGTACTTC
TRBV5-1	.	TRBJ2-7	.	CASSLAEARSFYEQYF	TGCGCCAGCAGCTTGGCGGAGGCCCGCTCCTTCTACGAGCAGTACTTC
TRBV27	.	TRBJ1-6	TRBD1	CASSLQGQGSPLHF	TGTGCCAGCAGTTTACAGGGACAGGGATCACCCCTCCACTTT
TRBV30	.	TRBJ1-4	.	CAWSALGSGEEKLFF	TGTGCCTGGAGTGCCCTTGGGAGTGGGGAAGAAAAACTGTTTTTT
TRBV11-2	.	TRBJ2-7	TRBD2	CASSSSPSGRYEQYF	TGTGCCAGCAGCTCCTCCCCTAGCGGGAGGTACGAGCAGTACTTC
TRBV19	once	TRBJ1-1	TRBD1	CASTSWTGVLHTEAFF	TGTGCCAGTACTTCTTGGACAGGCGTCCTCCACACTGAAGCTTTCTTT
TRBV5-1	.	TRBJ1-4	TRBD1	CASSLMTGGGEKLFF	TGCGCCAGCAGCTTAATGACAGGGGGAGGTGAAAAACTGTTTTTT
TRBV27	.	TRBJ2-7	.	CASSSRQAPYEQYF	TGTGCCAGCAGTTCGCGACAGGCCCCCTACGAGCAGTACTTC
TRBV19	.	TRBJ2-7	TRBD2	CASSMSGDPTSEQYF	TGTGCCAGTAGTATGAGCGGGGACCCCACGTCCGAGCAGTACTTC
TRBV11-2	.	TRBJ1-6	TRBD1	CASRPPGGLSYNSPLHF	TGTGCCAGCAGACCTCCAGGGGGCCTATCCTATAATTCACCCCTCCACTTT
TRBV3-1/TRBV3-2	.	TRBJ2-1	TRBD2	CASSPWGASGRGRQFF	TGTGCCAGCAGCCCATGGGGGGCTAGCGGGAGGGGTAGGCAGTTCTTC
TRBV5-6	.	TRBJ2-3	TRBD2	CASSKRVGGSGTDTQYF	TGTGCCAGCAGTAAAAGGGTTGGCGGGAGTGGCACAGATACGCAGTATTTT
TRBV18	.	TRBJ2-3	TRBD2	CASSPRSTSGSTDTQYF	TGTGCCAGCTCCCCGCGGAGTACTAGCGGGAGCACAGATACGCAGTATTTT
TRBV7-9	.	TRBJ1-2	.	CASSFLQDYGYTF	TGTGCCAGCAGCTTTCTTCAGGACTATGGCTACACCTTC
TRBV10-3	.	TRBJ2-5	TRBD1	CAISDSTGGWRETQYF	TGTGCCATCAGTGACTCTACAGGGGGCTGGCGAGAGACCCAGTACTTC
TRBV29-1	few	TRBJ2-1	TRBD2	CSVCLWTSGRGYNEQFF	TGCAGCGTTTGCCTTTGGACTAGCGGGAGGGGATACAATGAGCAGTTCTTC
TRBV12-3/TRBV12-4	few	TRBJ2-1	.	CASSLTGNEQFF	TGTGCCAGCAGTCTGACAGGCAATGAGCAGTTCTTC
TRBV5-1	.	TRBJ1-1	TRBD1	CASSRTGLNTEAFF	TGCGCCAGCAGCAGGACAGGCTTGAACACTGAAGCTTTCTTT
TRBV5-1	.	TRBJ2-3	.	CASSFLGHASTDTQYF	TGCGCCAGCAGCTTCTTGGGACACGCGAGCACAGATACGCAGTATTTT
TRBV5-4	.	TRBJ2-6	.	CASSLGASRGSGANVLTF	TGTGCCAGCAGCCTGGGCGCCTCCAGGGGCTCTGGGGCCAACGTCCTGACTTTC
TRBV15	.	TRBJ1-1	TRBD1	CATSRDRGYDTEAFF	TGTGCCACCAGCAGGGACAGGGGGTATGACACTGAAGCTTTCTTT
TRBV5-1	few	TRBJ2-2	.	CASSFGQSTTGELFF	TGCGCCAGCAGCTTCGGACAGTCTACCACCGGGGAGCTGTTTTTT
TRBV27	.	TRBJ2-2	TRBD2	CASSLWAGGLRTGELFF	TGTGCCAGCAGTTTATGGGCGGGAGGTCTCAGGACCGGGGAGCTGTTTTTT
TRBV5-4	once	TRBJ2-7	TRBD1	CASSFYRQGVSHEQYF	TGTGCCAGCAGCTTCTATAGACAGGGGGTGTCCCACGAGCAGTACTTC
TRBV11-3	.	TRBJ1-2	.	CASSQQGDGYTF	TGTGCCAGCAGCCAACAGGGAGATGGCTACACCTTC
TRBV21-1	many	TRBJ2-7	.	CASSKAASGSGGEQYF	TGTGCCAGCAGCAAAGCGGCTAGCGGGAGCGGGGGAGAGCAGTACTTC
TRBV2	.	TRBJ1-1	TRBD1	CASTQGDTEAFF	TGTGCCAGCACCCAGGGGGACACTGAAGCTTTCTTT
TRBV7-9	once	TRBJ2-1	TRBD2	CASSFLAGSPLNEQFF	TGTGCCAGCAGCTTCTTAGCGGGATCCCCCCTCAATGAGCAGTTCTTC
TRBV10-1	once	TRBJ2-1	TRBD2	CASSERLAGGADEQFF	TGCGCCAGCAGTGAAAGACTAGCGGGGGGAGCGGATGAGCAGTTCTTC
TRBV5-1	.	TRBJ1-1	TRBD1	CASSLGWTGEAFF	TGCGCCAGCAGCTTGGGATGGACAGGTGAAGCTTTCTTT
TRBV5-1	.	TRBJ2-2	TRBD1	CASSWGTGVTGELFF	TGCGCCAGCAGCTGGGGGACAGGGGTAACCGGGGAGCTGTTTTTT
TRBV2	.	TRBJ2-3	TRBD2	CASSVSTGGTDTQYF	TGTGCCAGCAGTGTCTCAACGGGAGGAACAGATACGCAGTATTTT
TRBV7-6	.	TRBJ2-3	TRBD2	CASSQTAGDSTDTQYF	TGTGCCAGCAGCCAAACAGCGGGAGACAGCACAGATACGCAGTATTTT
TRBV4-1	.	TRBJ2-1	.	CASSQGGNEQFF	TGCGCCAGCAGCCAAGGCGGGAATGAGCAGTTCTTC
TRBV6-5	.	TRBJ1-4	.	CASSYRGTEGEKLFF	TGTGCCAGCAGTTACAGGGGGACCGAAGGGGAAAAACTGTTTTTT
TRBV5-5	.	TRBJ1-5	.	CASSHEQGRKTQHF	TGTGCCAGCAGCCATGAACAGGGAAGGAAGACCCAGCATTTT
TRBV4-1	.	TRBJ2-2	TRBD1	CASRQTGAGELFF	TGCGCCAGCAGACAGACAGGGGCCGGGGAGCTGTTTTTT
TRBV5-4	once	TRBJ2-6	.	CASSLPGAGANVLTF	TGTGCCAGCAGCTTGCCAGGGGCTGGGGCCAACGTCCTGACTTTC
TRBV9	.	TRBJ2-4	.	CASSVYSGNIQYF	TGTGCCAGCAGCGTCTACAGTGGAAACATTCAGTACTTC
TRBV5-5	once	TRBJ2-7	.	CASSQTRQNEQYF	TGTGCCAGCAGCCAAACCCGACAGAATGAGCAGTACTTC
TRBV3-1/TRBV3-2	few	TRBJ2-1	.	CASSNSRTNEQFF	TGTGCCAGCTCTAATAGTCGCACCAATGAGCAGTTCTTC
TRBV27	once	TRBJ1-2	.	CASSFSGAPSSYGYTF	TGTGCCAGCAGTTTCTCAGGGGCTCCTTCTAGCTATGGCTACACCTTC
TRBV2	.	TRBJ2-7	.	CASSEWGHPGTYEQYF	TGTGCCAGCAGTGAATGGGGACACCCCGGGACCTACGAGCAGTACTTC
TRBV5-1	.	TRBJ1-1	TRBD1	CASSLAWDSLNTEAFF	TGCGCCAGCAGCTTGGCCTGGGACAGTTTGAACACTGAAGCTTTCTTT
TRBV2	.	TRBJ2-7	TRBD2	CASSAATSGKTYEQYF	TGTGCCAGCAGTGCCGCGACTAGCGGAAAAACCTACGAGCAGTACTTC